This T cell receptor beta chain was retrieved from a study of OX40 agonist ivuxolimab in advanced cancers. The wider study: With a range of roughly 20 to 80, age averaged roughly 60 years, and more than 75% were male. Study-wide results and limits: Not determined was the antigen specificity of the expanded peripheral T cells. Also present in some nonresponders was a low level of normalized T-cell clonal expansion.

The assay was immunoSEQ multiplex PCR, and TCRdb's table has in-frame clones only and misses some. Here the sample spans around 80,000 clones, roughly 90% being singletons. V dropped 0 bases and J dropped 10 bases, with 16 bases sitting between them. Per the germline V gene, CDR1 is MGHRA and CDR2 is YSYEKL. This CDR3 is 15 amino acids long. Note on this clone: Its antigen is as yet unknown.

The sample here was CD4+ or CD8+ T cells sorted from blood, taken in a trial of the OX40 agonist ivuxolimab. The clonotype originates from an adult with an advanced solid tumor such as melanoma, head and neck, liver or kidney cancer. The chain recombines TRBV4-1 with TRBJ2-4, with D tentatively TRBD2 (6 bases). The chain's CDR3 is CASSQEGSGAGIQYF. In DNA form, the CDR3 reads TGCGCCAGCAGCCAAGAGGGCAGTGGGGCGGGGATTCAGTACTTC.